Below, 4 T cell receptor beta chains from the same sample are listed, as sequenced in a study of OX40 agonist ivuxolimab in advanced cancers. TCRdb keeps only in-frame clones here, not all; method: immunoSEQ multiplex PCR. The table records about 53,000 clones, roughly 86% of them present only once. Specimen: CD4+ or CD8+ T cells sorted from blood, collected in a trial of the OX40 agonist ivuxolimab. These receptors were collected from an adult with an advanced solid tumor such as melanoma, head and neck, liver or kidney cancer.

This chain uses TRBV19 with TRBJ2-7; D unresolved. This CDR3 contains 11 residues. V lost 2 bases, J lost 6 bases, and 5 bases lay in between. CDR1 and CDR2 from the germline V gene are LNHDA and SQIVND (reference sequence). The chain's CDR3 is CASSILGEQYF. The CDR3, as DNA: TGTGCCAGTAGTATACTAGGCGAGCAGTACTTC.

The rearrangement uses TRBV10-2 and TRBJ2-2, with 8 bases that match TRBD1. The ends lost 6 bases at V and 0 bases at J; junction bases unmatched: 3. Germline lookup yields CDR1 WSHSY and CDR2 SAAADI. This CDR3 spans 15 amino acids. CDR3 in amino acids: CASSATGANTGELFF. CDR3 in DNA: TGCGCCAGCAGCGCGACAGGGGCGAACACCGGGGAGCTGTTTTTT.

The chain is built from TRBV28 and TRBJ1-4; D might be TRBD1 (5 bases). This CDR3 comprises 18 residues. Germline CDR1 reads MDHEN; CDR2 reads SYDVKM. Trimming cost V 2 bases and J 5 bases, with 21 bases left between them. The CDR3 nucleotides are TGTGCCAGCAGTTTAGATTTGTCCCGACTTGGGGGAAATGAAAAACTGTTTTTT. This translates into CASSLDLSRLGGNEKLFF.

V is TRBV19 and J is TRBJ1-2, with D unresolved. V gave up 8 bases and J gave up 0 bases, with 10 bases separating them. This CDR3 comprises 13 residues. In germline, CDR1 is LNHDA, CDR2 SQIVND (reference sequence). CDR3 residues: CASQRDSNYGYTF. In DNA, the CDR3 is TGTGCCAGTCAGAGGGATTCTAACTATGGCTACACCTTC.